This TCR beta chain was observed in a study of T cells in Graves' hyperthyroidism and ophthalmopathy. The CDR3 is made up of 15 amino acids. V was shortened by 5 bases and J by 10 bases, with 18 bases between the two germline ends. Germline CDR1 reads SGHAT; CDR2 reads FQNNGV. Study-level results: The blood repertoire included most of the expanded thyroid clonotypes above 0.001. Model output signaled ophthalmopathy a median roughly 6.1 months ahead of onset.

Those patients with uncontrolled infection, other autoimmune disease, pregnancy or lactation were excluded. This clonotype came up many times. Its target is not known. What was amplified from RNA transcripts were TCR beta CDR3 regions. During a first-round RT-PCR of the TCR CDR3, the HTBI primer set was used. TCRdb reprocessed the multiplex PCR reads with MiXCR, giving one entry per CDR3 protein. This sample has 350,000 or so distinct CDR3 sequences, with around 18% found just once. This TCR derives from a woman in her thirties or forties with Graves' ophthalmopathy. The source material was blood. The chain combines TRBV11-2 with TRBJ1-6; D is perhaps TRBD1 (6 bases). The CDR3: CASSHFDRRNSPLHF. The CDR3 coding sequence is TGTGCCAGCAGCCACTTTGACAGGAGAAACTCACCCCTCCACTTT.